This TCR beta chain was recovered during a study of shared clonotypes between healthy human individuals. Study observations and caveats: Read depth was anticipated to influence clonotype sharing among donors.

The CD8 memory sample joined CD45RO+ cells and CCR7-negative CD45RA+ cells. Trimming removed 3 bases at V and 5 bases at J, with 8 bases between. Germline CDR1 reads MDHEN; CDR2 reads SYDVKM. The CDR3 contains 13 residues. To note about this clone: Its antigen is not identified.

At the deep level, the assay was run. The method was immunoSEQ multiplex PCR; TCRdb's version includes in-frame clones alone and lacks a portion of them. In the table there are around 690,000 clones, about 92% of which are singletons. The specimen sequenced was memory CD8+ T cells from PBMCs. The sample's subset: CD45RO+ cells pooled with CCR7-negative TemRA cells. The clonotype was recovered from a man between 18 and 29 years old in good health. Some clones in this sample may be carry-over from other donors' samples. The rearrangement links TRBV28 to TRBJ2-1; D gene unclear. The CDR3 nucleotides read TGTGCCAGCAGTTTCTACTTCAACAATGAGCAGTTCTTC. It specifies CASSFYFNNEQFF. The full variable domain, its missing parts supplied by reference TRBV28 and TRBJ2-1, is DVKVTQSSRYLVKRTGEKVFLECVQDMDHENMFWYRQDPGLGLRLIYFSYDVKMKEKGDIPEGYSVSREKKERFSLILESASTNQTSMYLCASSFYFNNEQFFGPGTRLTVL.